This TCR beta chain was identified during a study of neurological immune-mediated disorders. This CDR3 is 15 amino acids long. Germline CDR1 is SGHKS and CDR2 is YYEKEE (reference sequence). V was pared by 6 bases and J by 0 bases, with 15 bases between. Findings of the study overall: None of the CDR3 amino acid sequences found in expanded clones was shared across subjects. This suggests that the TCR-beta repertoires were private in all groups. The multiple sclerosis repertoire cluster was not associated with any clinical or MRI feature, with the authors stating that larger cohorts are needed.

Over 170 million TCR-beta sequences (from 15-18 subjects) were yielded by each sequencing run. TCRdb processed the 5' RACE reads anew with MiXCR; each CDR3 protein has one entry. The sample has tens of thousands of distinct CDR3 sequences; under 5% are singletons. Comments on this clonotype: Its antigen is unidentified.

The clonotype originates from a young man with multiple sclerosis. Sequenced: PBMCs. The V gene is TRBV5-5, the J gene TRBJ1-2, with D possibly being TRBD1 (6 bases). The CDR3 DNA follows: TGTGCCAGCACCAGAGGGGGTGTTACTAACTATGGCTACACCTTC. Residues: CASTRGGVTNYGYTF.